The source of this T cell receptor beta chain is a study of T cell responses to AZD1222 COVID-19 vaccine. The method was immunoSEQ multiplex PCR; TCRdb's version includes in-frame clones alone and lacks a portion of them. The sample carries about 150,000 clones, approximately 85% recorded once. About this clone: The target antigen is unknown.

Whole-study findings and limits: Reports indicate that nearly half of spike-specific TCRs are directed at unmutated variant regions. After two AZD1222 doses, spike-specific TCR breadth and depth rose versus day 0.

The sequence came from an adult in good health. The sample in question was peripheral blood, obtained on day 0 of AZD1222 vaccination.

CDR3 sequence (DNA): TGTGCCAGCAGTTTACCGCTAATCCCCTACGAGCAGTACTTC. Protein: CASSLPLIPYEQYF. V usage is TRBV28 and J usage is TRBJ2-7; D uncertain. This CDR3 region has 14 residues. In germline, CDR1 is MDHEN, CDR2 SYDVKM. Trimming shortened V by 2 bases and J by 2 bases, and 10 bases separated the two germline ends.